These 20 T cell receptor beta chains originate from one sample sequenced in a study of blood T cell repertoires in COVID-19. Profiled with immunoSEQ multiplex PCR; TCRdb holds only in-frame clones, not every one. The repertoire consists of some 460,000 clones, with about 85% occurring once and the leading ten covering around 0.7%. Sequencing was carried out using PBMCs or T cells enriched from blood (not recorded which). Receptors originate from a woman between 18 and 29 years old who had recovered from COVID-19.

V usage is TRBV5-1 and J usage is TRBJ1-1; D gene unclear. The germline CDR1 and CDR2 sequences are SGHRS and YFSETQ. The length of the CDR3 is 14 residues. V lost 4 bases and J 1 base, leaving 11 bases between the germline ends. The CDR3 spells CASSTTLGNTEAFF. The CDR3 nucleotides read TGCGCCAGCAGCACCACCCTAGGGAACACTGAAGCTTTCTTT.

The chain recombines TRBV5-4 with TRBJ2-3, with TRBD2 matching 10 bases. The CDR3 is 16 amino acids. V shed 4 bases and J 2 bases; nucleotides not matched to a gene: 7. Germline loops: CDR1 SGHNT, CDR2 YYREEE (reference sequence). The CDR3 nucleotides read TGTGCCAGCAGCCTCGTAGCGGGGGGTTCCACAGATACGCAGTATTTT. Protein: CASSLVAGGSTDTQYF.

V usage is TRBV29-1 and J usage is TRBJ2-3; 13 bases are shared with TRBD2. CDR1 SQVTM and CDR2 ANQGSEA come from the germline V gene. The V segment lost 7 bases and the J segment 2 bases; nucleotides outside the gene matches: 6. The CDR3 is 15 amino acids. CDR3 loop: CSATGLAGPTDTQYF. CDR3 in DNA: TGCAGCGCTACGGGACTAGCGGGGCCCACAGATACGCAGTATTTT.

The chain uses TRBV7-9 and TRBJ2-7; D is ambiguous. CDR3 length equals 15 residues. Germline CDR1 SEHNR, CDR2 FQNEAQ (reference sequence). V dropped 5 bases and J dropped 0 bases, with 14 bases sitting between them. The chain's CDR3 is CASSLGTTGSYEQYF. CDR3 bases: TGTGCCAGCAGCCTAGGTACTACCGGCTCCTACGAGCAGTACTTC.

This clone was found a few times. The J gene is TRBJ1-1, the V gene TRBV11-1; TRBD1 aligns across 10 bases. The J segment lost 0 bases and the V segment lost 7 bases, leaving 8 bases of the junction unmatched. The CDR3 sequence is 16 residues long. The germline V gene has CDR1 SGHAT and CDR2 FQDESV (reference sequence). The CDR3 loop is CASIRTGGSLNTEAFF. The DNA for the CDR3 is TGTGCCAGCATCCGGACAGGGGGTTCTTTGAACACTGAAGCTTTCTTT.

The DNA for the CDR3 is TGTGCCAGCAGCTTAAGGTGGGAGGTGGTGAACTACGAGCAGTACTTC. Protein product: CASSLRWEVVNYEQYF. The chain combines TRBV11-2 with TRBJ2-7, with D possibly matching TRBD2 (6 bases). Trimming took off 2 bases at V and 3 bases at J, with 17 bases between the two ends. CDR3 length equals 16 residues. Per germline, CDR1 SGHAT and CDR2 FQNNGV. The full variable domain, rest sourced from reference TRBV11-2 and TRBJ2-7, is EAGVAQSPRYKIIEKRQSVAFWCNPISGHATLYWYQQILGQGPKLLIQFQNNGVVDDSQLPKDRFSAERLKGVDSTLKIQPAKLEDSAVYLCASSLRWEVVNYEQYFGPGTRLTVT.

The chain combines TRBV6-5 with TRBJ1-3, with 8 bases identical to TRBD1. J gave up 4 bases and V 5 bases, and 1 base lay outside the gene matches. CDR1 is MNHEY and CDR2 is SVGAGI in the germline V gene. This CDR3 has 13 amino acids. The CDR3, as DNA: TGTGCCAGCAGTAGGGACAGGGGAAACACCATATATTTT. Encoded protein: CASSRDRGNTIYF.

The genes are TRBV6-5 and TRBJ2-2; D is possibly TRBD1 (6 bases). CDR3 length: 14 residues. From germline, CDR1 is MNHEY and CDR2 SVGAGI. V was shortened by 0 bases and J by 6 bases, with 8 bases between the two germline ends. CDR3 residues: CASSYSTGSGELFF. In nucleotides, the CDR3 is TGTGCCAGCAGTTACTCCACAGGGTCCGGGGAGCTGTTTTTT.

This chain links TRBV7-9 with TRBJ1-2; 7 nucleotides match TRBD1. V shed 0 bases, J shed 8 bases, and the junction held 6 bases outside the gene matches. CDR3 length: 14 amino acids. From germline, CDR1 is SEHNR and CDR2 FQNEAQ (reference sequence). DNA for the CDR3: TGTGCCAGCAGCTTAGCGGAGGGGGCAGGGGGCTACACCTTC. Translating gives CASSLAEGAGGYTF. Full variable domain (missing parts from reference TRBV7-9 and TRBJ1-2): DTGVSQNPRHKITKRGQNVTFRCDPISEHNRLYWYRQTLGQGPEFLTYFQNEAQLEKSRLLSDRFSAERPKGSFSTLEIQRTEQGDSAMYLCASSLAEGAGGYTFGSGTRLTVV.

CDR3 in DNA: TGCGCCAGCAGCCAAGGGGACACCTATTACAATGAGCAGTTCTTC. It codes for CASSQGDTYYNEQFF. This chain uses TRBV4-1 with TRBJ2-1, with a possible D match to TRBD1 (6 bases). CDR1 and CDR2 (germline): MGHRA, YSYEKL. V lost 1 base to trimming and J lost 4 bases, with 11 bases between them. The CDR3 totals 15 residues.

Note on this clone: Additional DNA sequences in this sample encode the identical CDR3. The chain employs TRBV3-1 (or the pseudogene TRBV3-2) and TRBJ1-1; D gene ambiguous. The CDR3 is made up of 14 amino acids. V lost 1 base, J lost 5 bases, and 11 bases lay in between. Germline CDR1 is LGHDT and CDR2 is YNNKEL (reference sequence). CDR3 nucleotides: TGTGCCAGCAGCCAAGGTGGGAGAGGGACTGAAGCTTTCTTT. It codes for CASSQGGRGTEAFF.

The chain's CDR3 is CASSPYPRGTEAFF. As DNA, the CDR3 is TGTGCCAGCAGCCCCTACCCCAGGGGCACTGAAGCTTTCTTT. The V and J genes are TRBV2 and TRBJ1-1, with D possibly being TRBD1 (6 bases). CDR3 size: 14 residues. V was clipped by 6 bases and J by 4 bases, with 15 bases between them. CDR1 is SNHLY and CDR2 is FYNNEI in the germline V gene.

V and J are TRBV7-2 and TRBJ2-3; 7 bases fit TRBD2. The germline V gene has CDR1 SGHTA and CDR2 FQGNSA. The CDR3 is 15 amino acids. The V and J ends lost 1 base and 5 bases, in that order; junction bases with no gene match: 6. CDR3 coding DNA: TGTGCCAGCAGCTTAGGGGGGGGAAATCGAGATACGCAGTATTTT. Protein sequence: CASSLGGGNRDTQYF.

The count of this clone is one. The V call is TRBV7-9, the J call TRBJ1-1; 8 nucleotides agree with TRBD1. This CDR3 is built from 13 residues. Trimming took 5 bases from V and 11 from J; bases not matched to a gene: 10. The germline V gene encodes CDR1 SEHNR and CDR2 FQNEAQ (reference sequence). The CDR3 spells CASSADRGREAFF. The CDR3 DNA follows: TGTGCCAGCAGCGCCGACAGGGGAAGGGAGGCTTTCTTT.

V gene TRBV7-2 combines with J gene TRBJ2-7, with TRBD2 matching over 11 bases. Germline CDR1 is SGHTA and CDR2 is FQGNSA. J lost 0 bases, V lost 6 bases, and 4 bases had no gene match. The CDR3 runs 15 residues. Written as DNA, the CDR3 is TGTGCCAGCAGTTCTAGCGGGGGGTTCTCCTACGAGCAGTACTTC. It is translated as CASSSSGGFSYEQYF.

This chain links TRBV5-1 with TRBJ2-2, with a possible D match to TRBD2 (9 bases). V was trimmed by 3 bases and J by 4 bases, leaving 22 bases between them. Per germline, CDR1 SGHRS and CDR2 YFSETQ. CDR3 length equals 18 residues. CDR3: CASSSLPSGTGSTGELFF. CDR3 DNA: TGCGCCAGCAGCTCCCTCCCTAGCGGGACAGGTAGCACCGGGGAGCTGTTTTTT.

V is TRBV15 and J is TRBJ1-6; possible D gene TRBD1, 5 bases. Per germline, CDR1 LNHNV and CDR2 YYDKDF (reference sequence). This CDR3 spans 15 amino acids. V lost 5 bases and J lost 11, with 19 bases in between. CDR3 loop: CATSPRQGAETPLHF. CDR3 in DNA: TGTGCCACCAGCCCCCGTCAGGGCGCAGAGACACCCCTCCACTTT.

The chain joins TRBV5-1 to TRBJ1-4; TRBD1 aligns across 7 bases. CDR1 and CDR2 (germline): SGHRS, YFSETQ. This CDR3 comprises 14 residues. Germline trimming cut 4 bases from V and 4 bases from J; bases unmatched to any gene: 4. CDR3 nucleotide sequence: TGCGCCAGCAGCACCGGACAGGTTAATGAAAAACTGTTTTTT. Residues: CASSTGQVNEKLFF. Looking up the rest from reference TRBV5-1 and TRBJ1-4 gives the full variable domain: KAGVTQTPRYLIKTRGQQVTLSCSPISGHRSVSWYQQTPGQGLQFLFEYFSETQRNKGNFPGRFSGRQFSNSRSEMNVSTLELGDSALYLCASSTGQVNEKLFFGSGTQLSVL.

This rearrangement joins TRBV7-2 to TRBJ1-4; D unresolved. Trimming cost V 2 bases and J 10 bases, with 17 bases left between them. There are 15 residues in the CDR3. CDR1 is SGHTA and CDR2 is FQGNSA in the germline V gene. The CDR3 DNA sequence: TGTGCCAGCAGCTTACCGGGCCTTCTCAGCGGAAAACTGTTTTTT. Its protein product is CASSLPGLLSGKLFF.

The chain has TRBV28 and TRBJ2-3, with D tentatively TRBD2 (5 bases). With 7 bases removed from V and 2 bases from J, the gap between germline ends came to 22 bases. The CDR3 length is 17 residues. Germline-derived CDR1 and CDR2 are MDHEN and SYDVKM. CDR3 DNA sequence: TGTGCCAGCATTCCACCTTTCGCCAGAGGGAACACAGATACGCAGTATTTT. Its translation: CASIPPFARGNTDTQYF.